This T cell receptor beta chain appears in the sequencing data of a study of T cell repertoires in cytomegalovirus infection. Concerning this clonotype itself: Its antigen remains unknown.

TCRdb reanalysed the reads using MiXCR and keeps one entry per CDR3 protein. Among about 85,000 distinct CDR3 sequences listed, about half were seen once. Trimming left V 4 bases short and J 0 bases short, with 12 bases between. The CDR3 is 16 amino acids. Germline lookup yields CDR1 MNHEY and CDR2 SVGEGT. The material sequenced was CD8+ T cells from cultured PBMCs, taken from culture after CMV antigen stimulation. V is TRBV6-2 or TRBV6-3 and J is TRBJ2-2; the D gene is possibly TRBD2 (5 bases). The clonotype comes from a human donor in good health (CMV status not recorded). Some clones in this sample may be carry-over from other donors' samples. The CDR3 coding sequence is TGTGCCAGCAGTTCATTAGCGAATGCGAACACCGGGGAGCTGTTTTTT. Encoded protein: CASSSLANANTGELFF.